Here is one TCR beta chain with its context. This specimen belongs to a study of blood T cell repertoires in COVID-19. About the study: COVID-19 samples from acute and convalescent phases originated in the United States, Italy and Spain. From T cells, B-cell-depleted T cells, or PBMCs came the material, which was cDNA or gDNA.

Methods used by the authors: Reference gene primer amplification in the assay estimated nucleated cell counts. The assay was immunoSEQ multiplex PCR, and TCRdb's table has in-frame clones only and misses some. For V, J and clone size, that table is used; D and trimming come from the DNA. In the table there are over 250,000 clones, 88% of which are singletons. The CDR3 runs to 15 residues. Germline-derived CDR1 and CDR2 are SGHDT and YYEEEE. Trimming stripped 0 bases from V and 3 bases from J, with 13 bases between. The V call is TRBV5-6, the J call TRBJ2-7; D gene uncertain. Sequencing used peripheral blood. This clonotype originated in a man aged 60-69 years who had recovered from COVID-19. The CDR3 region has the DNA TGTGCCAGCAGCTTGGCCATCGGTTTAGACTACGAGCAGTACTTC. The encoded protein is CASSLAIGLDYEQYF.